What follows is one T cell receptor beta chain and its context. The target antigen is unknown. The source of the sample is a study of T cell responses to AZD1222 COVID-19 vaccine. Overall study findings and caveats: Recipients of AZD1222 seropositive at baseline numbered only 6 or 7.

Deletions cut 0 bases from V and 2 bases from J, with 4 bases between. CDR1 KGHSH and CDR2 LQKENI come from the germline V gene. This CDR3 is 13 amino acids long. TCRdb's table, derived via immunoSEQ multiplex PCR, lists solely in-frame clones and lacks some. The repertoire holds some 95,000 clones, with approximately 86% as singletons. The input for sequencing was peripheral blood, taken on day 0 of AZD1222 vaccination. This receptor was taken from an adult in good health. This chain uses TRBV18 with TRBJ2-5; D gene unclear. CDR3 amino acids: CASSPPNQETQYF. Here the CDR3 DNA reads TGTGCCAGCTCACCACCTAATCAAGAGACCCAGTACTTC.